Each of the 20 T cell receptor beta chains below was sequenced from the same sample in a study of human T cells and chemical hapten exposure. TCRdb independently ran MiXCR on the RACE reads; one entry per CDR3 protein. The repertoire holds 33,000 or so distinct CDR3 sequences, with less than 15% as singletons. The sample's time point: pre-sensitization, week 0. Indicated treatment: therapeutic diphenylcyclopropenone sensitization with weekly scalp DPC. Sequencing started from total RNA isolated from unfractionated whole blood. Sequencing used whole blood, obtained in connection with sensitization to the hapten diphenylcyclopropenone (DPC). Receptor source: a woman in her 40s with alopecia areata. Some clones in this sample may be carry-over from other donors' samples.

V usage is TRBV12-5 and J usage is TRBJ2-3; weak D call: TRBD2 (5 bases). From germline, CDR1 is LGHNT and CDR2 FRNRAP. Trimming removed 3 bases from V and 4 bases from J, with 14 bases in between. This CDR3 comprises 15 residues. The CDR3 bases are TGTGCTAGTGGTTTTGGTGGGAGCGGTTCAGATACGCAGTATTTT. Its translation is CASGFGGSGSDTQYF.

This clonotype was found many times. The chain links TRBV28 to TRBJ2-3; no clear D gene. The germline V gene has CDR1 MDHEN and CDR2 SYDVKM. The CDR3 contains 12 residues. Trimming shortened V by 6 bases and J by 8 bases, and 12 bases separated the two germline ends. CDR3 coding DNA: TGTGCCAGCAGCCCGCTCCTTGGTACGCAGTATTTT. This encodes CASSPLLGTQYF.

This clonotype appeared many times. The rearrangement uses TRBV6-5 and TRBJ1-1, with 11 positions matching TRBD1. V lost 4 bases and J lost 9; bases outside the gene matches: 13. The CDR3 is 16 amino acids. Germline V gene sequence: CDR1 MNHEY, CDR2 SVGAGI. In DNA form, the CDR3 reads TGTGCCAGCAGTTCGACATCCGCCGGACAGGGGGCTCAAGCTTTCTTT. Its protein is CASSSTSAGQGAQAFF.

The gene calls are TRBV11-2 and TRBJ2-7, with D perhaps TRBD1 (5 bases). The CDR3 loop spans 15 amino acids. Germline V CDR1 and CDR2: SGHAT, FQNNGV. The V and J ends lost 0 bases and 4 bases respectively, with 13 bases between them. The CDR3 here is CASSLEYGAGYEQYF. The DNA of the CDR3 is TGTGCCAGCAGCTTAGAATATGGGGCAGGATACGAGCAGTACTTC.

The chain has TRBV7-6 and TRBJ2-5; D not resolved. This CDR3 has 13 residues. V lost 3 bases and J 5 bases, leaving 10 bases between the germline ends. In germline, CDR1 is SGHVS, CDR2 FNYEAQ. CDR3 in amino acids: CASSFNAGETQYF. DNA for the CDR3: TGTGCCAGCAGCTTCAATGCAGGCGAGACCCAGTACTTC.

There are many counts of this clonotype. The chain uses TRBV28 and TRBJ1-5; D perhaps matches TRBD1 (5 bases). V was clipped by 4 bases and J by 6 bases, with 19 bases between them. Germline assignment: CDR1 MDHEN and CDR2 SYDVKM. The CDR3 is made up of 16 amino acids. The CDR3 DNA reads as TGTGCCAGCAGTTCTCCCCTCGTGGGGGAGGGTCAGCCCCAGCATTTT. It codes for CASSSPLVGEGQPQHF.

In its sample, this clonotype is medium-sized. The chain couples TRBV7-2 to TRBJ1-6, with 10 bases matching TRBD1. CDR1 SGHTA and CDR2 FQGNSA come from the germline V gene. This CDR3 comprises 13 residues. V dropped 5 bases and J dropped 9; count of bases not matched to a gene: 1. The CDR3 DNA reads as TGTGCCAGCAGCCGGGACAGGGGTTCACCCCTCCACTTT. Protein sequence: CASSRDRGSPLHF.

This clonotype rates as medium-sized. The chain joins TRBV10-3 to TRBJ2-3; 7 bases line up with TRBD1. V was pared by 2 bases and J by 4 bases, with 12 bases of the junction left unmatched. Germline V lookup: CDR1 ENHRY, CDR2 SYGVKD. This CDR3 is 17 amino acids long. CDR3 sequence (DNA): TGTGCCATCAGTGAGGACGTGGGGGACAGTCGAGCAGATACGCAGTATTTT. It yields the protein CAISEDVGDSRADTQYF.

The CDR3: CASSLSLYEQYF. The CDR3 region has the DNA TGTGCCAGCAGCTTATCTCTCTACGAGCAGTACTTC. The chain links TRBV7-2 to TRBJ2-7; D is undetermined. The CDR3 runs to 12 residues. Trimming cost V 2 bases and J 3 bases, with 5 bases left between them. Germline CDR1 is SGHTA and CDR2 is FQGNSA.

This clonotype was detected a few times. The CDR3 loop reads CASSLGGRTTEAFF. In nucleotides, the CDR3 is TGTGCCAGCAGCTTAGGGGGGAGGACCACTGAAGCTTTCTTT. The rearrangement joins TRBV7-9 to TRBJ1-1; possibly TRBD1 for D (5 bases). The CDR3 is 14 residues long. V lost 1 base, J lost 4 bases, and 10 bases lay in between. Germline values: CDR1 SEHNR, CDR2 FQNEAQ (reference sequence).

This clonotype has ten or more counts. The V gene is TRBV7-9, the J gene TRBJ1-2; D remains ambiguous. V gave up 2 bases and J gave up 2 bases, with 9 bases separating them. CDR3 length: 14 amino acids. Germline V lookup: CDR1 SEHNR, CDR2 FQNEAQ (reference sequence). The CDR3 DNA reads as TGTGCCAGCAGCTTATCGGGTCCGAACTATGGCTACACCTTC. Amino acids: CASSLSGPNYGYTF.

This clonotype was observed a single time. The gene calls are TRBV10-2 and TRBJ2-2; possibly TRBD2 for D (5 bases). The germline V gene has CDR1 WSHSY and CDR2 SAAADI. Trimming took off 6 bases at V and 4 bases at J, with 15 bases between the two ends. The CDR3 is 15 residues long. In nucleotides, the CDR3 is TGCGCCAGCAGCGGACTTGGGCCCATCACCGGGGAGCTGTTTTTT. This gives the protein CASSGLGPITGELFF.

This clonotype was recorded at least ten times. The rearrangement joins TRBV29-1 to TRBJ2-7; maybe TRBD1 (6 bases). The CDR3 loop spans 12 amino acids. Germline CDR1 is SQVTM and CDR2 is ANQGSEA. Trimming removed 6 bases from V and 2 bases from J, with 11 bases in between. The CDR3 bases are TGCAGCGTACTAGACAGGACCTACGAGCAGTACTTC. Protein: CSVLDRTYEQYF.

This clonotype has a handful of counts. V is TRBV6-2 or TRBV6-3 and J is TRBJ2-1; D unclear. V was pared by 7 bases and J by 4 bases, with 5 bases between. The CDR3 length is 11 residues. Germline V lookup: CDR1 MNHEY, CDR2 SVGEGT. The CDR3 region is CASTSYNEQFF. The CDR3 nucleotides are TGTGCCAGCACTTCTTACAATGAGCAGTTCTTC.

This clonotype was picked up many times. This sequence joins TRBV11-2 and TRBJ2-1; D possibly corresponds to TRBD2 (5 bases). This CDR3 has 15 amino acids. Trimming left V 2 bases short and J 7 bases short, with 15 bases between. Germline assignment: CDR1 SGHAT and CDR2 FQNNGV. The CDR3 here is CASSLSLSPGNEQFF. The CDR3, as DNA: TGTGCCAGCAGCTTATCACTATCCCCGGGGAATGAGCAGTTCTTC. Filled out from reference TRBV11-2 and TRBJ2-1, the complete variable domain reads EAGVAQSPRYKIIEKRQSVAFWCNPISGHATLYWYQQILGQGPKLLIQFQNNGVVDDSQLPKDRFSAERLKGVDSTLKIQPAKLEDSAVYLCASSLSLSPGNEQFFGPGTRLTVL.

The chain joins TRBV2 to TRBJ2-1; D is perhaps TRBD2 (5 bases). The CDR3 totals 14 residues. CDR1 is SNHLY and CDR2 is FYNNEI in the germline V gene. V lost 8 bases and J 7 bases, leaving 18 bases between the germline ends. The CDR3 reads CASGKLVPVNEQFF. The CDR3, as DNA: TGTGCCAGCGGAAAACTAGTCCCCGTTAATGAGCAGTTCTTC.

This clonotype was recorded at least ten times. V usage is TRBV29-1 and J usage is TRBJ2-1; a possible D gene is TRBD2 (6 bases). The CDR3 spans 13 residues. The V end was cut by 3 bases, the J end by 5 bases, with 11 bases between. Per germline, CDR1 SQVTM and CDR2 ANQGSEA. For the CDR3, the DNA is TGCAGCGTTGACGCTAGCGCCAACAATGAGCAGTTCTTC. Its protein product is CSVDASANNEQFF.

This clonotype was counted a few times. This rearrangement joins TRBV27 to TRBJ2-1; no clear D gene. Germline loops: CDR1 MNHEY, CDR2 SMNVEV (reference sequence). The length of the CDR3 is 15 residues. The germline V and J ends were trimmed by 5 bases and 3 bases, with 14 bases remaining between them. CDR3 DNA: TGTGCCAGCAGTCAAACGCCAACTAACTACAATGAGCAGTTCTTC. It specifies CASSQTPTNYNEQFF.

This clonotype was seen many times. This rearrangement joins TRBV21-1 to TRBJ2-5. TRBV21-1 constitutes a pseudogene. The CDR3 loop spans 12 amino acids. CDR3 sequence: CASSKARETQYF. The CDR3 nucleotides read TGTGCCAGCAGCAAAGCGCGGGAGACCCAGTACTTC.

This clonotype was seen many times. This CDR3 is CSAGDRDISYEQYF. Here the CDR3 DNA reads TGCAGCGCGGGTGACAGGGACATATCCTACGAGCAGTACTTC. The chain is built from TRBV29-1 and TRBJ2-7; 7 nucleotides align to TRBD1. Per the germline V gene, CDR1 is SQVTM and CDR2 is ANQGSEA. The CDR3 totals 14 residues. With V trimmed by 7 bases and J by 1 base, 10 bases remained unmatched.